This entry describes one T cell receptor (beta chain). The antigen is not known. The CDR3 has 19 amino acids. J lost 6 bases, V lost 9 bases, and 16 bases had no gene match. Germline V gives CDR1 SGHTA, CDR2 FQGNSA. The record originates from a study of Graves' ophthalmopathy and Graves' hyperthyroidism. Whole-study results and caveats: In separating ophthalmopathy from stable hyperthyroidism, a 13-signature model achieved less than 90% sensitivity and 81.08% specificity.

The sequenced template was RNA, covering the TCR beta CDR3 region. First-round RT-PCR with HTBI primers preceded a second-round multiplex PCR. TCRdb reprocessed the multiplex PCR reads with MiXCR, giving one entry per CDR3 protein. Of around 1.1 million distinct CDR3 sequences listed, about two fifths were seen once; the top ten hold approximately 12%. The sample comprised peripheral blood or thyroid tissue (not recorded which). V usage is TRBV7-2 and J usage is TRBJ2-2; 16 bases align to TRBD2. This receptor was obtained from an adult man with Graves' hyperthyroidism. For the CDR3, the DNA is TGTGCCAGTAGTGCCGGGACTAGCGGGGGGGCGTTTTATGCCGGGGAGCTGTTTTTT. Protein sequence: CASSAGTSGGAFYAGELFF.